The 6 T cell receptor beta chains below were found in one sample sequenced in a study of cytomegalovirus exposure and HLA in healthy donors. Researchers ran the PCR with 60 Vbeta and 13 Jbeta primers. TCRdb's table, derived via immunoSEQ multiplex PCR, lists solely in-frame clones and lacks some. This table has nearly 70,000 clones, roughly 71% appearing once. Material for sequencing was PBMCs. These receptors were obtained from a woman aged 60-75 years in good health and CMV-seropositive.

This chain joins TRBV5-1 and TRBJ2-5; D may be TRBD2 (6 bases). The J call may be mistaken, given a closer DNA end match to TRBJ2-7. Per the germline V gene, CDR1 is SGHRS and CDR2 is YFSETQ. There are 14 residues in the CDR3. The chain's CDR3 is CASSGGGAGYEQYF. The CDR3 nucleotides are TGCGCCAGCAGCGGCGGCGGGGCGGGCTACGAGCAGTACTTC.

The chain is built from TRBV9 and TRBJ2-3; possible D gene TRBD1, 5 bases. V lost 0 bases and J 4 bases, leaving 6 bases between the germline ends. Germline CDR1 SGDLS, CDR2 YYNGEE. This CDR3 has 13 amino acids. As DNA, the CDR3 is TGTGCCAGCAGCGTAGACAGGCCAGATACGCAGTATTTT. It yields the protein CASSVDRPDTQYF. The variable domain in full, completed from reference TRBV9 and TRBJ2-3, reads DSGVTQTPKHLITATGQRVTLRCSPRSGDLSVYWYQQSLDQGLQFLIQYYNGEERAKGNILERFSAQQFPDLHSELNLSSLELGDSALYFCASSVDRPDTQYFGPGTRLTVL.

The gene calls are TRBV5-8 and TRBJ2-5; no definite D call. CDR1 SGHTS and CDR2 YDEGEE come from the germline V gene. The V gene lost 1 base and the J gene lost 3 bases, with 7 bases spanning the gap. The CDR3 consists of 13 residues. CDR3 in DNA: TGTGCCAGCAGCTTGCAACTTAAAGAGACCCAGTACTTC. Its protein product is CASSLQLKETQYF. The full variable domain, its missing parts supplied by reference TRBV5-8 and TRBJ2-5, is EAGVTQSPTHLIKTRGQQATLRCSPISGHTSVYWYQQALGLGLQFLLWYDEGEERNRGNFPPRFSGRQFPNYSSELNVNALELEDSALYLCASSLQLKETQYFGPGTRLLVL.

This clone was picked up one time. The chain carries TRBV4-1 and TRBJ2-1; 12 bases fit TRBD2. The germline gives CDR1 MGHRA, CDR2 YSYEKL. V was clipped by 1 base and J by 6 bases; unmatched bases: 7. This CDR3 spans 17 amino acids. CDR3 sequence (DNA): TGCGCCAGCAGCCAAGGGGCAACTAGCGGGGGGTCCAATGAGCAGTTCTTC. Amino acids: CASSQGATSGGSNEQFF.

The rearrangement joins TRBV6-5 to TRBJ1-6; no clear D. The length of the CDR3 is 14 residues. The V gene's germline CDR1 is MNHEY and CDR2 SVGAGI. The germline V and J ends were trimmed by 7 bases and 9 bases, with 16 bases remaining between them. The CDR3: CASTAAGRSSPLHF. CDR3 DNA: TGTGCCAGCACAGCCGCGGGAAGGAGTTCACCCCTCCACTTT.

J is TRBJ2-4 and V is TRBV25-1, with 9 positions matching TRBD2. Germline V CDR1 and CDR2: MGHDK, SYGVNS. The CDR3 spans 14 residues. Trimming removed 4 bases from V and 8 bases from J; junction bases left unmatched: 6. CDR3 sequence: CASSGASGKDIQYF. The CDR3 coding sequence is TGTGCCAGCAGTGGGGCTAGCGGGAAGGACATTCAGTACTTC.